This is a list of T cell receptor beta chains from one sample in a study of shared clonotypes between healthy human individuals. Repertoires were generated with immunoSEQ multiplex PCR, while TCRdb's copy carries only in-frame clones and drops some. The data hold some 1.5 million clones, with roughly 96% observed a single time. Input material: naive CD4+ T cells sorted from blood. The receptor set was obtained from a man aged 25-45 years in good health. CDR3s include the opening cysteine and the closing phenylalanine or tryptophan. The order of the fields is V gene, D gene, J gene, clone size, CDR3 DNA, CDR3 protein. D genes are given only for firm matches. Only some rows state a clone size, as once, few, many or a class for expanded clones.

V: TRBV11-3; D: TRBD1; J: TRBJ2-7; size: -; DNA: TGTGCCAGCAGCTTAGATGGACAGGGCGGCGCCTACGAGCAGTACTTC; CDR3: CASSLDGQGGAYEQYF
V: TRBV5-6; D: TRBD2; J: TRBJ2-7; size: -; DNA: TGTGCCAGCAGCCGCACCTCTAGCGGGAGGGGTACCTACGAGCAGTACTTC; CDR3: CASSRTSSGRGTYEQYF
V: TRBV11-2; D: -; J: TRBJ1-1; size: -; DNA: TGTGCCAGCAGCTCCCAGGGAGCAGGTCTGAACACTGAAGCTTTCTTT; CDR3: CASSSQGAGLNTEAFF
V: TRBV6-1; D: TRBD2; J: TRBJ2-3; size: -; DNA: TGTGCCAGCAGTGAGGGAGGGATCACAGATACGCAGTATTTT; CDR3: CASSEGGITDTQYF
V: TRBV7-8; D: -; J: TRBJ1-1; size: -; DNA: TGTGCCAGCAGCCGGCGTGCGGGGAACACTGAAGCTTTCTTT; CDR3: CASSRRAGNTEAFF
V: TRBV23-1; D: -; J: TRBJ1-1; size: -; DNA: TGCGCCAGCAGTAGACGGAACACTGAAGCTTTCTTT; CDR3: CASSRRNTEAFF
V: TRBV18; D: TRBD1; J: TRBJ1-2; size: once; DNA: TGTGCCAGCTCACCGATCGGGACAGGGGACGGCTACACCTTC; CDR3: CASSPIGTGDGYTF
V: TRBV6-1; D: -; J: TRBJ2-7; size: -; DNA: TGTGCCAGCAGGGGTTTCGGACGGGGGCAGTACTTC; CDR3: CASRGFGRGQYF
V: TRBV29-1; D: -; J: TRBJ2-3; size: once; DNA: TGCAGCGTTGAGTCGGCTAGCCGCACAGATACGCAGTATTTT; CDR3: CSVESASRTDTQYF
V: TRBV19; D: TRBD2; J: TRBJ2-7; size: -; DNA: TGTGCCAGTAGCCTGACTAGCAGATCCTACGAGCAGTACTTC; CDR3: CASSLTSRSYEQYF
V: TRBV5-8; D: TRBD2; J: TRBJ2-2; size: -; DNA: TGTGCCAGCAGCTTGGTGCTAGCGGGGTCCGGGGAGCTGTTTTTT; CDR3: CASSLVLAGSGELFF